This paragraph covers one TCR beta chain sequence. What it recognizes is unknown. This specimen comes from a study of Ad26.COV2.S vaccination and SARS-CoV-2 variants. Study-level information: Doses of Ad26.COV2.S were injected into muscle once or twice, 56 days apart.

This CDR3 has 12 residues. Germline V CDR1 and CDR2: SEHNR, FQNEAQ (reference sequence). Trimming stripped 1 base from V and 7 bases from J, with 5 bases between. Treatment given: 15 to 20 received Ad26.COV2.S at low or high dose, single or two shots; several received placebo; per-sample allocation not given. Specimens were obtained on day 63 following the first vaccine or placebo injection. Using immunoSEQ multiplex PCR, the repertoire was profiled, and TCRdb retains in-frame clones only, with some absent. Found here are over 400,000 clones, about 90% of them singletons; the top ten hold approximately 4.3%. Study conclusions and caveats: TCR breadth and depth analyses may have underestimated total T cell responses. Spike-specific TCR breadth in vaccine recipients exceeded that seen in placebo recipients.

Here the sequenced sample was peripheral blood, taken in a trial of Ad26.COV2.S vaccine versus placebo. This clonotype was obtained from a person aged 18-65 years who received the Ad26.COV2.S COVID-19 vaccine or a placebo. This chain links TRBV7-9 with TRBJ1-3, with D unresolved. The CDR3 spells CASSLVTNTIYF. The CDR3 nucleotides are TGTGCCAGCAGCTTAGTAACCAACACCATATATTTT.